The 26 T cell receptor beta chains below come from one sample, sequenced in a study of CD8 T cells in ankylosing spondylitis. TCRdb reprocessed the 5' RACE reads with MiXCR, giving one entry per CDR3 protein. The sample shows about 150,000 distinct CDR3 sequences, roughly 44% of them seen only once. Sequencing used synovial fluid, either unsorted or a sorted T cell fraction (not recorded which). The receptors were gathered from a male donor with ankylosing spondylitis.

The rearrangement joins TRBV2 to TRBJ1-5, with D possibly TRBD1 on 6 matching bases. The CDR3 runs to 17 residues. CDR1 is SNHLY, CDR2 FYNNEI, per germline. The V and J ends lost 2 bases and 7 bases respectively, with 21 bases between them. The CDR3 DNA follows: TGTGCCAGCAGTGAACAGTTCGGGACACACTTAGGGCAGCCCCAGCATTTT. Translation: CASSEQFGTHLGQPQHF.

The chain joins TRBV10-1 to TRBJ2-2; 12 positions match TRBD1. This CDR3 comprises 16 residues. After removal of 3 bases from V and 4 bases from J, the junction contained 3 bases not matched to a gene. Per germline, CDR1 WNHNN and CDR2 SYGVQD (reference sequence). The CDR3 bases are TGCGCCAGCAGTGAAAGGGACAGGGGGCCCACCGGGGAGCTGTTTTTT. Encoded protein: CASSERDRGPTGELFF.

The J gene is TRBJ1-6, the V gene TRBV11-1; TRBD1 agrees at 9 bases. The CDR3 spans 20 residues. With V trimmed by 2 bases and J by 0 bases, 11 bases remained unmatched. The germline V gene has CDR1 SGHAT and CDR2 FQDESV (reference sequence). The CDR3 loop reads CASSLPTPGTGSSYNSPLHF. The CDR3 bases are TGTGCCAGCAGCTTACCAACCCCCGGGACAGGGAGCTCCTATAATTCACCCCTCCACTTT.

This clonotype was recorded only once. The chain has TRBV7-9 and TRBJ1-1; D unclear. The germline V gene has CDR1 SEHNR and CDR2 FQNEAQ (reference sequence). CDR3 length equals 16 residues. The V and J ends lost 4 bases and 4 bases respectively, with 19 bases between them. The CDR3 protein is CASSSSIRQAGTEAFF. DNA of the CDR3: TGTGCCAGCAGCTCCAGCATCCGGCAGGCGGGCACTGAAGCTTTCTTT.

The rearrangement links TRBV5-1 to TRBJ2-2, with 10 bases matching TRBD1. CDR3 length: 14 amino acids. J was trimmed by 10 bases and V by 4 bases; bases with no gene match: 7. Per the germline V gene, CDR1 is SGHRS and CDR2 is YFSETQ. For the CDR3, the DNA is TGCGCCAGCAGCACCGACAGGGGGCAGGAGGAGCTGTTTTTT. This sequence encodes CASSTDRGQEELFF.

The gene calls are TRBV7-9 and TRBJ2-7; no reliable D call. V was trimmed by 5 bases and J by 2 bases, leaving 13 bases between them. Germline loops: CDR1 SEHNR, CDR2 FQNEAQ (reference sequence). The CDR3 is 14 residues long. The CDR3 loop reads CASSPVVATYEQYF. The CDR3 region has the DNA TGTGCCAGCAGCCCCGTGGTCGCTACCTACGAGCAGTACTTC.

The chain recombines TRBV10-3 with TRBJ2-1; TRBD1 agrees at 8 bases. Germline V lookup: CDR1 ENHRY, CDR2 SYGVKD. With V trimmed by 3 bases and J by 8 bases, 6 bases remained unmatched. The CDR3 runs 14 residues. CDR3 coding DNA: TGTGCCATCAGTGAACAGGGGGATTTCGATGAGCAGTTCTTC. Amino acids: CAISEQGDFDEQFF.

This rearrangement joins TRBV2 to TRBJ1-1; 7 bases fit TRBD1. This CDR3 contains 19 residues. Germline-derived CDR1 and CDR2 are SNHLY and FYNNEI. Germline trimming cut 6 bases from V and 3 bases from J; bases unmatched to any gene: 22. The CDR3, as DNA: TGTGCCAGCAGGAGGGGGGCTGACAGGAAATCCCAGGGGGACACTGAAGCTTTCTTT. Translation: CASRRGADRKSQGDTEAFF.

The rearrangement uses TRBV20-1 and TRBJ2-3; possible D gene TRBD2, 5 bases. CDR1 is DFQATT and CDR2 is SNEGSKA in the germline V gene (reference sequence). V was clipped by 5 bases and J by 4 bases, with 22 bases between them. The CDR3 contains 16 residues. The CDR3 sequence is CSARLASGKGSDTQYF. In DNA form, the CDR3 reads TGCAGTGCTCGCCTAGCAAGCGGTAAAGGGTCAGATACGCAGTATTTT.

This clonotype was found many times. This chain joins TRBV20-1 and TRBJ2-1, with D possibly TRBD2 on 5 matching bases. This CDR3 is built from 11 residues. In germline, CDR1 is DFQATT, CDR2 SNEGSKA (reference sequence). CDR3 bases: TGCAGCCCACCCCTAGCTGGGGAGCAGTTCTTC. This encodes CSPPLAGEQFF.

CDR3 in amino acids: CASSLWTVYSNQPQHF. CDR3 sequence (DNA): TGTGCCAGCAGTTTATGGACAGTTTATAGCAATCAGCCCCAGCATTTT. The V call is TRBV28, the J call TRBJ1-5; TRBD1 is a possible D gene (5 bases). The germline V and J ends were trimmed by 0 bases and 0 bases, with 9 bases remaining between them. Germline CDR1 reads MDHEN; CDR2 reads SYDVKM. This CDR3 is built from 16 residues.

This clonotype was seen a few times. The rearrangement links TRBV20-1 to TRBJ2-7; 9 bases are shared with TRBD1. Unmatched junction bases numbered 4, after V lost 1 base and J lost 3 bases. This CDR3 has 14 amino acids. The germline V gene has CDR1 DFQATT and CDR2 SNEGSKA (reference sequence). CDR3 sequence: CSARVTGGVYEQYF. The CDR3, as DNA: TGCAGTGCTAGAGTGACAGGGGGGGTCTACGAGCAGTACTTC.

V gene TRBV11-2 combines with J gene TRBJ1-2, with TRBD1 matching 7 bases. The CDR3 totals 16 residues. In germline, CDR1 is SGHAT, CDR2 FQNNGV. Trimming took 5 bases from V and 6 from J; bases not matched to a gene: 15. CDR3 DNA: TGTGCCAGCAGCCCGTCCGGGACAGTCCTTAATAATGGCTACACCTTC. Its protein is CASSPSGTVLNNGYTF.

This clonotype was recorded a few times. The DNA of the CDR3 is TGCAGTGCTAGAGACCAGACAGGGACCTACGAGCAGTACTTC. Encoded protein: CSARDQTGTYEQYF. V and J are TRBV20-1 and TRBJ2-7; 7 bases match TRBD1. Germline lookup yields CDR1 DFQATT and CDR2 SNEGSKA (reference sequence). CDR3 size: 14 residues. With V trimmed by 0 bases and J by 2 bases, 4 bases remained unmatched.

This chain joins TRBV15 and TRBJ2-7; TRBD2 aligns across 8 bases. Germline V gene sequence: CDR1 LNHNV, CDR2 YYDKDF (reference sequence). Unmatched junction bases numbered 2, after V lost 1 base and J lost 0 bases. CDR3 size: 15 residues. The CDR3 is CATSRGLAHSYEQYF. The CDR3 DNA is TGTGCCACCAGCAGAGGACTAGCGCACTCCTACGAGCAGTACTTC. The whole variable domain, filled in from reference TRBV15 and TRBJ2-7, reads DAMVIQNPRYQVTQFGKPVTLSCSQTLNHNVMYWYQQKSSQAPKLLFHYYDKDFNNEADTPDNFQSRRPNTSFCFLDIRSPGLGDTAMYLCATSRGLAHSYEQYFGPGTRLTVT.

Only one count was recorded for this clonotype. CDR3 sequence reads: CATSRDSAREQFF. DNA of the CDR3: TGTGCCACCAGCAGAGATTCAGCCCGCGAGCAGTTCTTC. The chain joins TRBV15 to TRBJ2-1; no firm D call. In germline, CDR1 is LNHNV, CDR2 YYDKDF (reference sequence). The CDR3 covers 13 residues. Trimming cost V 0 bases and J 10 bases, with 10 bases left between them.

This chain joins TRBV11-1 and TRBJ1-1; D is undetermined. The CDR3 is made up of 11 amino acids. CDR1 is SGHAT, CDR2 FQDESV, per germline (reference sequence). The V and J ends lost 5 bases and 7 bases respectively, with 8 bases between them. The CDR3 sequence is CASSLPGEAFF. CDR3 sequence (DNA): TGTGCCAGCAGCCTCCCCGGTGAAGCTTTCTTT.

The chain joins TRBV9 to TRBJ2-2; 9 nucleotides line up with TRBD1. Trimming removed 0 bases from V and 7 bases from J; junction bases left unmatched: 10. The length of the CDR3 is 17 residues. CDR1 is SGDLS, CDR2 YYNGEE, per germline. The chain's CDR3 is CASSVAIGTGSGGELFF. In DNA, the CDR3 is TGTGCCAGCAGCGTAGCTATCGGGACAGGGTCGGGCGGGGAGCTGTTTTTT.

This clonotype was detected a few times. The CDR3 DNA reads as TGCGCCAGCAGCTTGGCAGTTGAAGAGACCCAGTACTTC. Amino acid sequence: CASSLAVEETQYF. The chain combines TRBV5-1 with TRBJ2-5; no definite D call. V shed 0 bases and J shed 3 bases, with 6 bases lying between them. The CDR3 is 13 residues long. The germline CDR1 and CDR2 sequences are SGHRS and YFSETQ. Variable domain in full (rest from reference TRBV5-1 and TRBJ2-5): KAGVTQTPRYLIKTRGQQVTLSCSPISGHRSVSWYQQTPGQGLQFLFEYFSETQRNKGNFPGRFSGRQFSNSRSEMNVSTLELGDSALYLCASSLAVEETQYFGPGTRLLVL.

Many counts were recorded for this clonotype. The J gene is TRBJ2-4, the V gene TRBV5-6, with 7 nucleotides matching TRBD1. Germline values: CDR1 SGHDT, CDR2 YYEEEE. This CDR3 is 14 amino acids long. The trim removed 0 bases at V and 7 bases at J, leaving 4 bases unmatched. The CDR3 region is CASSLGETGNIQYF. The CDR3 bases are TGTGCCAGCAGCTTGGGGGAGACAGGGAACATTCAGTACTTC.

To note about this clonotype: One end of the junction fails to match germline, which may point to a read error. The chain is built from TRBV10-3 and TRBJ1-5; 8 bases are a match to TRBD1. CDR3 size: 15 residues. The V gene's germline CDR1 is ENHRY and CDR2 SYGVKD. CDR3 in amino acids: CTISDPGTGGQPQHF. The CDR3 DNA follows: TGTACCATCAGTGACCCCGGGACAGGTGGGCAGCCCCAGCATTTT.

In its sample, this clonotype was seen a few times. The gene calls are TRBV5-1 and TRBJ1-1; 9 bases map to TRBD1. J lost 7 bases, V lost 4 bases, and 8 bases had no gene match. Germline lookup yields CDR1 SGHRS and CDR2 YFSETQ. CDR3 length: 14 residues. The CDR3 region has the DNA TGCGCCAGCAGCACCGGGACAGGGATTCTTGAAGCTTTCTTT. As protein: CASSTGTGILEAFF.

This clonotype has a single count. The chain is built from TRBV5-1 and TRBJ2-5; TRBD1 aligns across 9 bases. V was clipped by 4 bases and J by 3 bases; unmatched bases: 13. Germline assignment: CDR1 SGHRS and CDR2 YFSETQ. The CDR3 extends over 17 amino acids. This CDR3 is CASSTPFWDRAKETQYF. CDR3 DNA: TGCGCCAGCAGCACCCCCTTCTGGGACAGGGCCAAAGAGACCCAGTACTTC.

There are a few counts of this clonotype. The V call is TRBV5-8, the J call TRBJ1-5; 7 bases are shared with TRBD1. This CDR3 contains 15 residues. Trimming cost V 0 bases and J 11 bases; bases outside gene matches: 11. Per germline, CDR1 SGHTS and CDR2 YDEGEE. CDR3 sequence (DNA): TGTGCCAGCAGCTTGGGGGACAGCCGGTGGGGTGCCCAGCATTTT. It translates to CASSLGDSRWGAQHF.

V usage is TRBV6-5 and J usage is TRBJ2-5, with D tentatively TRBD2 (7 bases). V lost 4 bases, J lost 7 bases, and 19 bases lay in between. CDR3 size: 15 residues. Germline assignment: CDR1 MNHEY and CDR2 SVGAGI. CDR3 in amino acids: CASSLSGTNGGTQYF. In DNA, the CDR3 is TGTGCCAGCAGTTTAAGCGGGACAAACGGTGGGACCCAGTACTTC.

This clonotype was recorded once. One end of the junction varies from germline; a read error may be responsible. CDR3 sequence (DNA): TGTGCCAGCAGCTTACAGGGACAGGTCCACTTC. Protein: CASSLQGQVHF. V and J are TRBV7-9 and TRBJ2-7, with 8 bases matching TRBD1. The CDR3 is made up of 11 amino acids. Germline lookup yields CDR1 SEHNR and CDR2 FQNEAQ (reference sequence).